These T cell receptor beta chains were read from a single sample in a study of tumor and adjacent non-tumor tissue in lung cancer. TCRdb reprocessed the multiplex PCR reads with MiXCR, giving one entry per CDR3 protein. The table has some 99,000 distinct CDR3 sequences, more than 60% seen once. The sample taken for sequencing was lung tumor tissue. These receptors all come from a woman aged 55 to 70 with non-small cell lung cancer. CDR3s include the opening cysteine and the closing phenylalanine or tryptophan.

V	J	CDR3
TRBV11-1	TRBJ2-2	CASSPRLAGESTGELIF
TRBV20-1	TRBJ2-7	CSARPETGASYEQYF
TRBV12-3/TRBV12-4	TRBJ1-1	CASRYDSSGGTGAFF
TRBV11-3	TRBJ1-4	CASSPEGTTEKLFF
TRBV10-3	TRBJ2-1	CAISVRDDEQFF
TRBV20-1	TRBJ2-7	CSARDGTGDISYEQYF
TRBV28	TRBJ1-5	CTSRVNNQPQHF
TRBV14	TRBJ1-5	CASISQSNQPQHF
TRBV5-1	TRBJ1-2	CASSLNGYGYAF
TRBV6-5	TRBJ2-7	CASSFSSGTGVRYEQYF
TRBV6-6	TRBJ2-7	CASSFAIGTYYEEYF
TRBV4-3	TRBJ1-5	CAYSQDYRKPQHF
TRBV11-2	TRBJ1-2	CTSITLWGTAGINYGYTF
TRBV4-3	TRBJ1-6	CVSSQERGQNFNSPLYF
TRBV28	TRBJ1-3	CPSTTTAPSGNTLYF
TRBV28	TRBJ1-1	CASSSPSGTGGGGTEAFF
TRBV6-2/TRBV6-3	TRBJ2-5	CASSLASVSPQETQYF
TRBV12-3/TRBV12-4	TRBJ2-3	CASSTTSGGPTDTQYF
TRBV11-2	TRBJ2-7	CVSRPGLVGVSYEQHF
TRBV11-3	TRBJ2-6	CASCEVTPGANVLTF
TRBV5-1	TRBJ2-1	CASSLTSGGAVVNEQFF
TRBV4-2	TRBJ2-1	CDSSQGRTSRVEQFF
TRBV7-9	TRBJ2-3	CASSLTGQDTDTQYF
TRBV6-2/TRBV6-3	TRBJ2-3	CVSSLAADTQYF
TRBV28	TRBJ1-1	CASGGTGVSSEAFF
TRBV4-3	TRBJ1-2	CARSPRVAANYGYTF
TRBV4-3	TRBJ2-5	CTISRHRDTQETQYF
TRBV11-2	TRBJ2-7	CASSFPGTRTFEQYF
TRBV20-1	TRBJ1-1	CSASLTAGNRNSAFF
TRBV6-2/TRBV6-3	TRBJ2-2	CANNSQGANTGELFF
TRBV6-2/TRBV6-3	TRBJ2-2	CANSYTPQRANTGQLFF
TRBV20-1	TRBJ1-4	CGSDRGQGEKLFF
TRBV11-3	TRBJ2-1	CASSLVGGSFNEQFF
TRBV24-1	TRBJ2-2	CATSDLSPGATGELFF
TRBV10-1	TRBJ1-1	CAITAEMGTEAFF